Shown below are 23 T cell receptor beta chains from a single sample sequenced in a study of blood T cells in healthy people across ages. A second PCR, run for roughly 7 to 11 cycles, used a sample-barcoded 5' primer plus a J-beta primer mix. MiXCR was run by TCRdb on the 5' RACE reads, yielding one entry per CDR3 protein. The profile covers about 670,000 distinct CDR3 sequences, with around 50% appearing a single time and roughly 14% taken by the ten largest. The specimen sequenced was blood. The receptors stem from a woman of 80 years or more in good health.

This clonotype was detected ten times or more. The V gene is TRBV30, the J gene TRBJ1-2; a weak D match, TRBD1 (5 bases). This CDR3 is 14 amino acids long. In germline, CDR1 is GTSNPN, CDR2 SVGIG (reference sequence). V lost 1 base, J lost 4 bases, and 13 bases lay in between. The CDR3 loop reads CAWSEAGYPYGYTF. CDR3 nucleotides: TGTGCCTGGAGTGAAGCAGGGTATCCCTATGGCTACACCTTC.

The V and J genes are TRBV9 and TRBJ2-1; tentatively, D is TRBD2 (6 bases). Germline-derived CDR1 and CDR2 are SGDLS and YYNGEE. V lost 0 bases and J lost 10, with 17 bases in between. The CDR3 length is 15 residues. This CDR3 is CASSVALAESGEQFF. CDR3 in DNA: TGTGCCAGCAGCGTAGCTTTAGCGGAGTCGGGGGAGCAGTTCTTC.

In the case of this clonotype: It may be a read error: a sequence one base away is much more abundant. The V gene is TRBV28, the J gene TRBJ2-1, with D maybe TRBD2 (5 bases). The DNA end lines up better with TRBJ2-7; the J call may be wrong. The CDR3 is 12 amino acids. Germline V gives CDR1 MDHEN, CDR2 SYDVKM. The CDR3: CACSSEGYEQYF. For the CDR3, the DNA is TGTGCCTGCAGTTCAGAGGGCTACGAGCAGTACTTC.

At least ten counts were recorded for this clonotype. The rearrangement joins TRBV28 to TRBJ2-5; TRBD1 agrees at 8 bases. The CDR3 length is 14 residues. Germline CDR1 reads MDHEN; CDR2 reads SYDVKM. After removal of 6 bases from V and 2 bases from J, the junction contained 5 bases not matched to a gene. The CDR3 DNA sequence: TGTGCCAGCAGCCCCGGGACAGGTCAAGAGACCCAGTACTTC. It yields the protein CASSPGTGQETQYF.

Remarks on this clonotype: One base away lies a much larger clone, so this may be a sequencing read error. The V gene is TRBV2, the J gene TRBJ2-1, with a tentative D call TRBD2 (7 bases). The last part of the DNA fits TRBJ2-7 better; the J call may be wrong. Germline-derived CDR1 and CDR2 are SNHLY and FYNNEI. There are 15 residues in the CDR3. DNA for the CDR3: TGTGCCAGCAGTGAAGCCGAGGGGGGGCACAATGAGCAGTACTTC. Its translation is CASSEAEGGHNEQYF.

This clonotype was counted between two and nine times. The rearrangement uses TRBV20-1 and TRBJ1-2, with a tentative D call TRBD1 (6 bases). Per the germline V gene, CDR1 is DFQATT and CDR2 is SNEGSKA (reference sequence). The CDR3 runs to 13 residues. V lost 4 bases, J lost 2 bases, and 11 bases lay in between. The CDR3 protein is CSANLQGNYGYTF. In nucleotides, the CDR3 is TGCAGTGCTAACCTTCAGGGGAACTATGGCTACACCTTC.

The gene calls are TRBV7-6 and TRBJ2-1; D gene uncertain. Germline CDR1 and CDR2: SGHVS and FNYEAQ. The CDR3 runs to 15 residues. V was pared by 5 bases and J by 0 bases, with 11 bases between. CDR3 protein: CASSQLENSYNEQFF. The CDR3 region has the DNA TGTGCCAGCAGCCAGCTAGAAAACTCCTACAATGAGCAGTTCTTC.

Note on this clonotype: Possible read error: a much larger clone is one base away. The gene calls are TRBV20-1 and TRBJ2-1; D gene ambiguous. Germline-derived CDR1 and CDR2 are DFQATT and SNEGSKA (reference sequence). There are 14 residues in the CDR3. The CDR3 coding sequence is TGCAGTGCTAGAGATCCCGGCACCACCAATAAGCAGTTCTTC. Translated: CSARDPGTTNKQFF.

The gene calls are TRBV15 and TRBJ2-3; D is undetermined. Germline V lookup: CDR1 LNHNV, CDR2 YYDKDF (reference sequence). V gave up 7 bases and J gave up 0 bases, with 8 bases separating them. CDR3 length: 13 residues. The CDR3 DNA reads as TGTGCCACCACCTTAGCTAGCACAGATACGCAGTATTTT. It is translated as CATTLASTDTQYF.

This clonotype was seen many times. V and J are TRBV5-5 and TRBJ2-1; D is uncertain. The CDR3 contains 13 residues. Germline CDR1 reads SGHKS; CDR2 reads YYEKEE (reference sequence). Trimming took off 1 base at V and 6 bases at J, with 8 bases between the two ends. The CDR3 loop is CASSLNWFNEQFF. Here the CDR3 DNA reads TGTGCCAGCAGCTTGAACTGGTTCAATGAGCAGTTCTTC.

This clonotype was counted many times. The chain combines TRBV20-1 with TRBJ2-7, with 9 bases lining up with TRBD1. CDR3 length: 15 amino acids. CDR1 is DFQATT and CDR2 is SNEGSKA in the germline V gene (reference sequence). V was clipped by 3 bases and J by 1 base; unmatched bases: 7. CDR3 nucleotides: TGCAGTGCTAGGAACCCGGGACAGGGTTCCTACGAGCAGTACTTC. It translates to CSARNPGQGSYEQYF.

This clonotype showed up just a few times. The J gene is TRBJ2-2, the V gene TRBV29-1; TRBD2 aligns across 11 bases. V lost 4 bases to trimming and J lost 4 bases; unmatched junction nucleotides: 11. CDR3 length equals 17 residues. Germline V gene sequence: CDR1 SQVTM, CDR2 ANQGSEA. The chain's CDR3 is CSVVPLTSGDPTGELFF. CDR3 bases: TGCAGCGTTGTTCCGCTGACTAGCGGGGATCCCACCGGGGAGCTGTTTTTT.

This clonotype was counted between two and nine times. The V and J genes are TRBV2 and TRBJ2-2; TRBD2 agrees at 7 bases. The CDR3 runs 14 residues. Germline V gene data show CDR1 as SNHLY and CDR2 as FYNNEI. The V and J ends lost 8 bases and 4 bases, in that order; junction bases with no gene match: 7. The CDR3 sequence: CASLGLLATGELFF. For the CDR3, the DNA is TGTGCCAGCTTGGGACTATTGGCCACCGGGGAGCTGTTTTTT.

Of note for this clonotype: A single base separates this from a much larger clone, so it may be a read error. The chain is built from TRBV6-5 and TRBJ1-4; D gene unclear. The CDR3 loop spans 14 amino acids. Germline-derived CDR1 and CDR2 are MNHEY and SVGAGI. CDR3 nucleotide sequence: TGTGCCAGCAGTGACTCAAGGACGGAAGAAAAACTGTTTTTT. This gives the protein CASSDSRTEEKLFF.

CDR3 amino acids: CSARDPGGPGETQYF. As DNA, the CDR3 is TGCAGTGCTAGAGATCCGGGGGGGCCGGGAGAGACCCAGTACTTC. The chain recombines TRBV20-1 with TRBJ2-5; 8 nucleotides match TRBD2. This CDR3 is 15 amino acids long. The germline gives CDR1 DFQATT, CDR2 SNEGSKA (reference sequence). The junction had 7 bases not matched to a gene; V was cut back by 0 bases and J by 4 bases.

The rearrangement joins TRBV12-3 or TRBV12-4 to TRBJ2-7; possible D gene TRBD2, 5 bases. The germline V and J ends were trimmed by 6 bases and 3 bases, with 15 bases remaining between them. The CDR3 has 14 amino acids. The CDR3 nucleotides are TGTGCCAGCAGCCGTACCGGGAAGAACTACGAGCAGTACTTC. Translating it yields CASSRTGKNYEQYF.

At least ten counts were recorded for this clonotype. The chain recombines TRBV20-1 with TRBJ2-7, with TRBD2 as a possible D gene (5 bases). The CDR3 has 13 residues. Looked up from germline, CDR1 is DFQATT and CDR2 is SNEGSKA (reference sequence). V was clipped by 2 bases and J by 0 bases, with 8 bases between them. The CDR3: CSARRGSSYEQYF. CDR3 bases: TGCAGTGCTAGACGAGGGAGCTCCTACGAGCAGTACTTC.

V and J are TRBV4-1 and TRBJ1-2, with D maybe TRBD1 (6 bases). The germline CDR1 and CDR2 sequences are MGHRA and YSYEKL. The germline V and J ends were trimmed by 0 bases and 7 bases, with 15 bases remaining between them. There are 15 residues in the CDR3. The CDR3 here is CASSQDPRGASGYTF. CDR3 in DNA: TGCGCCAGCAGCCAAGATCCCCGGGGGGCCAGTGGCTACACCTTC.

In the case of this clonotype: A clone one base away is much larger, so this may be a read error. The chain links TRBV10-3 to TRBJ2-7; 10 nucleotides match TRBD1. CDR1 ENHRY and CDR2 SYGVKD come from the germline V gene. CDR3 length: 15 amino acids. Unmatched junction bases numbered 3, after V lost 4 bases and J lost 0 bases. CDR3 sequence: CAISGGQGISYEQYF. The CDR3 bases are TGTGCCATCAGTGGGGGACAGGGGATCTCCTACGAGCAGTACTTC.

This clonotype was detected only once. At one end, the junction sequence differs from germline, possibly due to a read error. This rearrangement joins TRBV15 to TRBJ1-2; TRBD1 aligns across 7 bases. Germline V lookup: CDR1 LNHNV, CDR2 YYDKDF (reference sequence). CDR3 length equals 15 residues. The CDR3 DNA follows: TGCGCCACCAGCAGAGAAAGGACAGGCAACTATGGCTACACCTTC. The encoded protein is CATSRERTGNYGYTF.

The chain carries TRBV4-2 and TRBJ2-5; 7 bases are shared with TRBD1. The end of the DNA aligns better with TRBJ2-7, so the J call may be wrong. The CDR3 is 13 residues long. Germline V gene sequence: CDR1 LGHNA, CDR2 YNFKEQ. Here the CDR3 reads CASSQGDSYEQYF. The CDR3 DNA sequence: TGTGCCAGCAGCCAAGGGGACAGTTACGAGCAGTACTTC.

Points on this clonotype: This may stem from a read error, because a much larger clone lies one nucleotide away. The chain joins TRBV7-2 to TRBJ2-1; D is uncertain. Trimming removed 1 base at V and 15 bases at J, with 19 bases between. There are 14 residues in the CDR3. Germline CDR1 SGHTA, CDR2 FQGNSA. The DNA for the CDR3 is TGTGCCAGCAGCTTAGGTGGCACTTATTCATCCTCGTTCTTC. Protein sequence: CASSLGGTYSSSFF.

The CDR3, as DNA: TGTGCCAGCAGTTCCAGGGATCTTAACTATGGCTACACCTTC. It specifies CASSSRDLNYGYTF. The chain carries TRBV12-3 or TRBV12-4 and TRBJ1-2, with a tentative D call TRBD1 (5 bases). The CDR3 spans 14 residues. V was cut by 4 bases and J by 1 base, with 10 bases left in between.